The 8 T cell receptor beta chains given below trace back to one sample, sequenced in a study of blood T cell repertoires in COVID-19 (dated by TCRdb to the early 2020s). Library preparation was by the immunoSEQ multiplex PCR assay. Imported from immuneACCESS, the table was reduced by TCRdb to in-frame sequences with V and J called. These copies leave out some clones; in studies compared against another copy, an unresolved V gene accounts for under half, and the cause of the remainder is not known. This sample lists a few hundred thousand clones; 82% were detected once. 2.5% to 3.5% of the sample lies in the top ten. The sequencing input was peripheral blood. The receptors were gathered from a woman under 30 with acute or convalescent COVID-19.

This chain links TRBV7-2 with TRBJ2-7; TRBD2 agrees at 10 bases. The V segment lost 0 bases and the J segment 2 bases; nucleotides outside the gene matches: 10. CDR3 length: 18 residues. CDR1 and CDR2 (germline): SGHTA, FQGNSA. CDR3 bases: TGTGCCAGCAGCTTAGCTTTTCTAGCGGGAGCTTCTACCTACGAGCAGTACTTC. Its translation: CASSLAFLAGASTYEQYF.

This chain links TRBV28 with TRBJ1-4; 7 bases match TRBD1. V lost 5 bases and J lost 0; bases outside the gene matches: 9. Looked up from germline, CDR1 is MDHEN and CDR2 is SYDVKM. CDR3 length equals 17 residues. The CDR3 DNA follows: TGTGCCAGCAGTGTATCACCCGACAGGGCAACTAATGAAAAACTGTTTTTT. The encoded protein is CASSVSPDRATNEKLFF.

The chain has TRBV9 and TRBJ1-1, with D hard to call. CDR1 SGDLS and CDR2 YYNGEE come from the germline V gene. The CDR3 has 13 amino acids. Trimming stripped 7 bases from V and 0 bases from J, with 10 bases between. DNA of the CDR3: TGTGCCAGCGGGCCCCTGATGAACACTGAAGCTTTCTTT. It translates to CASGPLMNTEAFF.

This chain connects TRBV30 to TRBJ2-1; D may be TRBD2 (6 bases). V was cut by 0 bases and J by 9 bases, with 18 bases left in between. The length of the CDR3 is 15 residues. CDR1 is GTSNPN and CDR2 is SVGIG in the germline V gene (reference sequence). DNA for the CDR3: TGTGCCTGGAGTGTACGGACCGGGAGAAGTTTTGAGCAGTTCTTC. Translation: CAWSVRTGRSFEQFF.

The V and J genes are TRBV3-1 (or the pseudogene TRBV3-2) and TRBJ1-6, with a tentative D call TRBD1 (5 bases). The CDR3 has 15 residues. Trimming took off 1 base at V and 7 bases at J, with 11 bases between the two ends. Per germline, CDR1 LGHDT and CDR2 YNNKEL (reference sequence). The CDR3 is CASSQGGGGNSPLHF. The CDR3 nucleotides are TGTGCCAGCAGCCAAGGCGGGGGAGGAAATTCACCCCTCCACTTT.

The chain employs TRBV19 and TRBJ2-5, with 9 bases aligning to TRBD2. Looked up from germline, CDR1 is LNHDA and CDR2 is SQIVND (reference sequence). There are 21 residues in the CDR3. V gave up 3 bases and J gave up 2 bases; unmatched junction bases: 22. CDR3: CASSIPSGILGSGRSQETQYF. The CDR3 DNA follows: TGTGCCAGTAGTATCCCCTCTGGAATCCTCGGGAGCGGGAGGTCTCAAGAGACCCAGTACTTC.

The chain has TRBV19 and TRBJ1-5, with D unresolved. Germline V CDR1 and CDR2: LNHDA, SQIVND (reference sequence). CDR3 length equals 16 residues. Trimming removed 5 bases at V and 4 bases at J, with 18 bases between. The CDR3 DNA reads TGTGCCAGTAGTCTTGCCTTTCTGGACTGGAATCAGCCCCAGCATTTT. Protein sequence: CASSLAFLDWNQPQHF. The full variable domain, in which reference TRBV19 and TRBJ1-5 provide the parts outside the CDR3, is DGGITQSPKYLFRKEGQNVTLSCEQNLNHDAMYWYRQDPGQGLRLIYYSQIVNDFQKGDIAEGYSVSREKKESFPLTVTSAQKNPTAFYLCASSLAFLDWNQPQHFGDGTRLSIL.

The rearrangement joins TRBV5-8 to TRBJ1-5; D is possibly TRBD1 (5 bases). The CDR3 is 15 residues long. Germline V lookup: CDR1 SGHTS, CDR2 YDEGEE. Between the trimmed V and J ends, which lost 0 bases and 5 bases, there was a span of 12 bases. The CDR3 DNA is TGTGCCAGCAGCTTGGCAGGGTCTATTCATCAGCCCCAGCATTTT. Amino acids: CASSLAGSIHQPQHF.